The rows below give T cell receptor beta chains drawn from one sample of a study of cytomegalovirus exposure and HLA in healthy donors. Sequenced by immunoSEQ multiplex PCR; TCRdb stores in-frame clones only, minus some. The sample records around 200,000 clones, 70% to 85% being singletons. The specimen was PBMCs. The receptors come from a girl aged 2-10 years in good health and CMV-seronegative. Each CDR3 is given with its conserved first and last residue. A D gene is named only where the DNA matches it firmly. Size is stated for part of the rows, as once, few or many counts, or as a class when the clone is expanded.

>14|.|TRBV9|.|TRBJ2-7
CASSVDFSSYEQYF
TGTGCCAGCAGCGTAGACTTTAGCTCCTACGAGCAGTACTTC
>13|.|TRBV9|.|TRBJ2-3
CASSGGLQDTQYF
TGTGCCAGCAGCGGGGGGCTGCAGGATACGCAGTATTTT
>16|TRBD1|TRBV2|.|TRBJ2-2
CASSRPGQGLPGELFF
TGTGCCAGCAGCAGACCGGGACAGGGGTTACCCGGGGAGCTGTTTTTT
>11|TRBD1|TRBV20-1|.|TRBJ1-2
CSATSDREVTF
TGCAGTGCTACTTCGGACAGGGAGGTCACCTTC
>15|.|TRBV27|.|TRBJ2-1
CASSFGWRVSDEQFF
TGTGCCAGCAGTTTTGGTTGGAGGGTCTCCGATGAGCAGTTCTTC
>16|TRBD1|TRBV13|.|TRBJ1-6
CASSLGGQGGNSPLHF
TGTGCCAGCAGCTTAGGCGGACAGGGGGGTAATTCACCCCTCCACTTT
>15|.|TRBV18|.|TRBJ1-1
CASSLTPRQDTEAFF
TGTGCCAGCTCACTTACCCCCCGACAGGACACTGAAGCTTTCTTT
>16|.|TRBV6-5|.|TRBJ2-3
CASSYSGPGVADTQYF
TGTGCCAGCAGTTACTCGGGCCCAGGGGTTGCAGATACGCAGTATTTT
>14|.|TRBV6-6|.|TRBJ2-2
CASSYDKNTGELFF
TGTGCCAGCAGTTACGACAAGAACACCGGGGAGCTGTTTTTT
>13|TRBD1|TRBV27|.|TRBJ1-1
CASSSQGGTEAFF
TGTGCCAGCAGTTCGCAGGGGGGCACTGAAGCTTTCTTT
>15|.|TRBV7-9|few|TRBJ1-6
CASSLKRGGNSPLHF
TGTGCCAGCAGCTTAAAAAGGGGAGGTAATTCACCCCTCCACTTT
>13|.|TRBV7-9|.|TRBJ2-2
CAIHYSHPGELFF
TGTGCCATCCACTACTCCCATCCCGGGGAGCTGTTTTTT
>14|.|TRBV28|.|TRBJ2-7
CASSLRDRYYEQYF
TGTGCCAGCAGTTTGCGGGACAGATACTACGAGCAGTACTTC
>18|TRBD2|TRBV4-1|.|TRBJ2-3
CASSQDPSGGPGTDTQYF
TGCGCCAGCAGCCAAGATCCTAGCGGGGGGCCGGGCACAGATACGCAGTATTTT
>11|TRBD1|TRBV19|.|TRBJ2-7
CASRYRGEQYF
TGTGCCAGTAGATACAGGGGGGAGCAGTACTTC
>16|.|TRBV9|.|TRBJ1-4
CASRPRGFATNEKLFF
TGTGCCAGCAGGCCTAGGGGATTTGCAACTAATGAAAAACTGTTTTTT